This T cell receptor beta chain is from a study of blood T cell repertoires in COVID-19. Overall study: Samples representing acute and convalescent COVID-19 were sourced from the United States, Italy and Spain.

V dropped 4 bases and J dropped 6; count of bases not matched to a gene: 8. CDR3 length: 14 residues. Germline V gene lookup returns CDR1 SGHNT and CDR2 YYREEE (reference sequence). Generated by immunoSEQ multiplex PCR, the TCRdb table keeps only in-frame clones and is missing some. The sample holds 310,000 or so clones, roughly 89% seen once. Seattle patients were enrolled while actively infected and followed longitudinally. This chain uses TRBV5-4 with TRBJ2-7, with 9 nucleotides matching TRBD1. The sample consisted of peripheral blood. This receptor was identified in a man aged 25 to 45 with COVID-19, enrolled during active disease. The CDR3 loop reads CASSAGTGRGEQYF. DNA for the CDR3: TGTGCCAGCAGCGCTGGGACAGGGCGAGGCGAGCAGTACTTC.